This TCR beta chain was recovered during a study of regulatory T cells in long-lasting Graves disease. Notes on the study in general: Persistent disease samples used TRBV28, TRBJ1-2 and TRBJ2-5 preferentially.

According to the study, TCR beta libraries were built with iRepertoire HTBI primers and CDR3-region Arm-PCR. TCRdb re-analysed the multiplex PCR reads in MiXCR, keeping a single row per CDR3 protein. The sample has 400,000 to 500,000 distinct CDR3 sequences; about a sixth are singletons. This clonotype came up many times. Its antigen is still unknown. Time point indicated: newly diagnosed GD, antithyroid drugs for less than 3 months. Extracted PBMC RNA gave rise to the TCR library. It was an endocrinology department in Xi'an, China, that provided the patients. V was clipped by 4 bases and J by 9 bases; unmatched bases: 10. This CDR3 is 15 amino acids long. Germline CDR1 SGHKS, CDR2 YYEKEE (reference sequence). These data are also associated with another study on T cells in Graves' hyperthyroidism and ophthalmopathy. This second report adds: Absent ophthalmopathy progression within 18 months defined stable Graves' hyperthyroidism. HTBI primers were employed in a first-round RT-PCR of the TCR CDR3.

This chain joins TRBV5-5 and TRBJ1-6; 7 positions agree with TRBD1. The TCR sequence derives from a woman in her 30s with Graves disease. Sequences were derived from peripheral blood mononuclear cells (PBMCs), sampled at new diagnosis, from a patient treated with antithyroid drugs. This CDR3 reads CASSPTITGASPLHF. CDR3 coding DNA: TGTGCCAGCAGCCCTACCATAACAGGGGCTTCACCCCTCCACTTT.